This T cell receptor beta chain is drawn from a study of blood T cell repertoires in COVID-19. CDR3 length: 17 amino acids. Germline CDR1 SNHLY, CDR2 FYNNEI. The junction had 15 bases not matched to a gene; V was cut back by 2 bases and J by 8 bases. Authors' analysis steps: By means of reference gene primer amplification, nucleated cell counts were estimated. Libraries were prepared by immunoSEQ multiplex PCR; TCRdb keeps only in-frame clonotypes and omits some of them. V, J and clone size derive from that table, while D and trimming were established from the DNA sequence. This sample has over 120,000 clones, with about 80% found just once.

The sample comprised peripheral blood. V usage is TRBV2 and J usage is TRBJ1-2; TRBD1 agrees at 9 bases. The receptor was derived from an elderly woman with acute or convalescent COVID-19. CDR3 DNA: TGTGCCAGCAGTGAAAGGCAGGACAGGGGCCGGGGGGAAGGCTACACCTTC. Translation gives CASSERQDRGRGEGYTF. The variable domain in full, completed from reference TRBV2 and TRBJ1-2, reads EPEVTQTPSHQVTQMGQEVILRCVPISNHLYFYWYRQILGQKVEFLVSFYNNEISEKSEIFDDQFSVERPDGSNFTLKIRSTKLEDSAMYFCASSERQDRGRGEGYTFGSGTRLTVV.